This TCR beta chain was recorded in a study of cytomegalovirus exposure and HLA in healthy donors. Using immunoSEQ multiplex PCR, the repertoire was profiled, and TCRdb retains in-frame clones only, with some absent. The sample holds roughly 200,000 clones; about 80% are singletons and the top ten take around 2.8%. Regarding this clone: Its antigen remains unidentified.

CDR3 length: 14 residues. Trimming stripped 7 bases from V and 4 bases from J, with 14 bases between. CDR1 is SNHLY and CDR2 is FYNNEI in the germline V gene. Whole-study findings and limits: One later analysis, an examination of the roughly 130 validation repertoires, found that first-cohort TCR clusters tended to co-occur in them.

The rearrangement uses TRBV2 and TRBJ2-1; maybe TRBD2 (7 bases). The clonotype was recovered from a woman aged 18-29 years in good health and CMV-seropositive. Material: PBMCs. CDR3 bases: TGTGCCAGCAAGGGGGGGATTGGGTACAATGAGCAGTTCTTC. Translated: CASKGGIGYNEQFF.